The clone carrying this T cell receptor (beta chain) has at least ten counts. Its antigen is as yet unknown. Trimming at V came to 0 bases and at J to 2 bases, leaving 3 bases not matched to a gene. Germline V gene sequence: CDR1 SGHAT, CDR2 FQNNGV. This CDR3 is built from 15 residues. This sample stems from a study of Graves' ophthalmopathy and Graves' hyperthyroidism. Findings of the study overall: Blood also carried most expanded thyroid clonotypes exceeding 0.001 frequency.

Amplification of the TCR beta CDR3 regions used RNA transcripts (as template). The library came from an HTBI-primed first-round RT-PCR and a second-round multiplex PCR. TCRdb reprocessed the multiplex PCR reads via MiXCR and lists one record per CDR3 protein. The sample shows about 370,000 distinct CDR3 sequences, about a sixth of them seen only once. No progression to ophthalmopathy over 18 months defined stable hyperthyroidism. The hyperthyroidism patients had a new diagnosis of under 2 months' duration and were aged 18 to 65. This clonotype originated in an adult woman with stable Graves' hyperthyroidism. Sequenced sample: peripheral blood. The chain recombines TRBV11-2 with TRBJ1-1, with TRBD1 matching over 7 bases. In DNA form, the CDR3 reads TGTGCCAGCAGCTTAGATAACAGGGGTAACACTGAAGCTTTCTTT. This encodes CASSLDNRGNTEAFF.